Listed here is a single T cell receptor beta chain. Its target is unknown. This CDR3 has 14 amino acids. V lost 6 bases to trimming and J lost 15 bases, with 23 bases between them. Per germline, CDR1 MNHNS and CDR2 SASEGT. Assay used: immunoSEQ multiplex PCR; TCRdb lists only in-frame clones, some missing. The data contain about 84,000 clones, approximately 90% of them seen just once; the ten biggest clones take up roughly 1.9%. The data stem from a study of cytomegalovirus exposure and HLA in healthy donors. Study outcomes and limitations: The majority of TCR sequences were rare, yet some public TCRs appeared in many donors.

The sample consisted of PBMCs. The V and J genes are TRBV6-1 and TRBJ1-4; D may be TRBD1 (5 bases). This sequence was found in a man younger than 40 in good health and CMV-seronegative. The CDR3: CASRMTVLRPWVFF. The CDR3 nucleotides read TGTGCCAGCAGGATGACAGTTCTCCGTCCTTGGGTGTTTTTT.